The next 10 T cell receptor beta chains were all read from a single sample in a study of Graves' ophthalmopathy and Graves' hyperthyroidism. RNA transcripts yielded amplified TCR beta CDR3 regions. Second-round multiplex PCR came after first-round RT-PCR with HTBI primers. TCRdb re-called the multiplex PCR reads through MiXCR, storing one row per CDR3 protein. This repertoire shows roughly 170,000 distinct CDR3 sequences, around 40% found once; its top ten account for 7.5% to 10%. Source material: peripheral blood. Source of these receptors: a man aged 25-45 years with Graves' ophthalmopathy.

This clonotype was seen once. The chain combines TRBV6-5 with TRBJ1-2; D not resolved. CDR1 is MNHEY, CDR2 SVGAGI, per germline. The V end lost 3 bases, the J end lost 3 bases, and 8 bases lay between the germline ends. CDR3 length: 13 residues. CDR3 sequence reads: CASSYGTHYGYTF. Written as DNA, the CDR3 is TGTGCCAGCAGTTATGGTACACACTATGGCTACACCTTC.

In its sample, this clonotype was seen many times. The chain links TRBV7-9 to TRBJ2-7; D is ambiguous. In germline, CDR1 is SEHNR, CDR2 FQNEAQ (reference sequence). The V and J ends lost 1 base and 2 bases respectively, with 3 bases between them. There are 12 residues in the CDR3. The DNA of the CDR3 is TGTGCCAGCAGCTTAGTAGCCTACGAGCAGTACTTC. It encodes CASSLVAYEQYF.

This clonotype was recorded many times. This chain connects TRBV18 to TRBJ1-3, with D perhaps TRBD1 (6 bases). Germline CDR1 and CDR2: KGHSH and LQKENI. Trimming removed 6 bases at V and 4 bases at J, with 19 bases between. This CDR3 has 16 amino acids. This CDR3 reads CASSLSTGRNGNTIYF. For the CDR3, the DNA is TGTGCCAGCTCTCTCAGTACAGGGAGGAACGGAAACACCATATATTTT. Using reference TRBV18 and TRBJ1-3 for the parts outside the CDR3, the full variable domain is NAGVMQNPRHLVRRRGQEARLRCSPMKGHSHVYWYRQLPEEGLKFMVYLQKENIIDESGMPKERFSAEFPKEGPSILRIQQVVRGDSAAYFCASSLSTGRNGNTIYFGEGSWLTVV.

This clonotype was observed once. The CDR3 protein is CTGPANYGYTF. The CDR3 region has the DNA TGCACAGGGCCAGCTAACTATGGCTACACCTTC. This chain links TRBV20-1 with TRBJ1-2; tentative D call: TRBD1 (5 bases). CDR1 and CDR2 (germline): DFQATT, SNEGSKA (reference sequence). The CDR3 has 11 amino acids.

This clonotype has a count of ten or more. This chain links TRBV28 with TRBJ1-2, with TRBD1 matching over 8 bases. Trimming removed 4 bases from V and 8 bases from J; junction bases left unmatched: 12. Per the germline V gene, CDR1 is MDHEN and CDR2 is SYDVKM. This CDR3 has 15 amino acids. As DNA, the CDR3 is TGTGCCAGCAGTTCCTCGGACAGGGTGGGGAGCGGCTACACCTTC. It encodes CASSSSDRVGSGYTF.

The rearrangement joins TRBV14 to TRBJ1-1; no reliable D call. The CDR3 sequence is 12 residues long. The V gene lost 7 bases and the J gene lost 3 bases, with 9 bases spanning the gap. Germline CDR1 reads SGHDN; CDR2 reads FVKESK. The DNA of the CDR3 is TGTGCCAGCAACGACGGATACACTGAAGCTTTCTTT. It encodes CASNDGYTEAFF.

The chain uses TRBV28 and TRBJ2-7; D is perhaps TRBD2 (6 bases). The V end was cut by 5 bases, the J end by 6 bases, with 17 bases between. The germline V gene has CDR1 MDHEN and CDR2 SYDVKM. The CDR3 runs 14 residues. The CDR3 here is CASSPGLGSVEQYF. DNA for the CDR3: TGTGCCAGCAGTCCGGGACTGGGGAGTGTCGAGCAGTACTTC.

This clonotype was counted many times. This sequence joins TRBV18 and TRBJ1-2, with 9 positions matching TRBD1. CDR3 length: 15 amino acids. CDR1 KGHSH and CDR2 LQKENI come from the germline V gene. V lost 4 bases to trimming and J lost 0 bases; unmatched junction nucleotides: 3. The CDR3 DNA is TGTGCCAGCTCACAACAGGGGGCGGCTAACTATGGCTACACCTTC. Translating it yields CASSQQGAANYGYTF.

This clonotype was seen at least ten times. V is TRBV12-3 or TRBV12-4 and J is TRBJ1-5, with TRBD1 as a possible D gene (5 bases). The V end lost 6 bases, the J end lost 5 bases, and 8 bases lay between the germline ends. This CDR3 spans 12 amino acids. The CDR3 DNA sequence: TGTGCCAGCAGAGTAGGGGATCAGCCCCAGCATTTT. It codes for CASRVGDQPQHF.

This clonotype was observed many times. The chain couples TRBV11-2 to TRBJ2-5, with 7 nucleotides matching TRBD2. The CDR3 extends over 14 amino acids. Unmatched junction bases numbered 4, after V lost 1 base and J lost 5 bases. Looked up from germline, CDR1 is SGHAT and CDR2 is FQNNGV. CDR3 sequence reads: CASSLGGGGETQYF. The CDR3 nucleotides read TGTGCCAGCAGCTTAGGGGGCGGGGGTGAGACCCAGTACTTC.